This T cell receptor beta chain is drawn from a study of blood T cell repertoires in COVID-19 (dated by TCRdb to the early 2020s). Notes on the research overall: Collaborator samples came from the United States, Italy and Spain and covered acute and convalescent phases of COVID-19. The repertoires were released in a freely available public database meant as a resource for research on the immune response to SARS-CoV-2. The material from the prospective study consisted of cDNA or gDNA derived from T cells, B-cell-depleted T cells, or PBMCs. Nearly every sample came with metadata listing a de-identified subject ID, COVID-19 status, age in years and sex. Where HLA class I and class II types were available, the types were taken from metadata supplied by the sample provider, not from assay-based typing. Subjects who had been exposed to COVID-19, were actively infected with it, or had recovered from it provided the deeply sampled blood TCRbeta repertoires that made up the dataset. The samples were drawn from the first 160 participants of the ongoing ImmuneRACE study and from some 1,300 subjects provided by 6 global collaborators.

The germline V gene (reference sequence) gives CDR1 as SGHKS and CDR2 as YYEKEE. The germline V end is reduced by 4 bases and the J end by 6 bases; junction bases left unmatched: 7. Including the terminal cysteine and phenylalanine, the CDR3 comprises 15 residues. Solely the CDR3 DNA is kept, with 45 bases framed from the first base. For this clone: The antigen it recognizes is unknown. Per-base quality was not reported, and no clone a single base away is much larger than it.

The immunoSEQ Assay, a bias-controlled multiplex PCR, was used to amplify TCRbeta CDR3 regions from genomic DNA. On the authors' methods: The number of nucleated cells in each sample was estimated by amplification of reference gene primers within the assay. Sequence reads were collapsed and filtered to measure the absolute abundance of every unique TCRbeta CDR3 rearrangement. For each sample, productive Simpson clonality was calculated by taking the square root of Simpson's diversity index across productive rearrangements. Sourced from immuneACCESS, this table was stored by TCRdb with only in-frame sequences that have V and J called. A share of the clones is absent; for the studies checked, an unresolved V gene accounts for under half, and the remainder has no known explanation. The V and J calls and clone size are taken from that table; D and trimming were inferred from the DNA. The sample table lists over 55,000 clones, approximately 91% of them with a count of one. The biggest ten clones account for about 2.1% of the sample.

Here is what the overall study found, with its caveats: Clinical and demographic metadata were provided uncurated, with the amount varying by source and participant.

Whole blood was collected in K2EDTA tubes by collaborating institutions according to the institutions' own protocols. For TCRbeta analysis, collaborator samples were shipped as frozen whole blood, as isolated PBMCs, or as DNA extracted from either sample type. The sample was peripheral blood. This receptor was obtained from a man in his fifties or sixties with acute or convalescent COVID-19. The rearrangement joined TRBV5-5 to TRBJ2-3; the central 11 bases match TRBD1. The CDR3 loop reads CASSQGQGAWDTQYF. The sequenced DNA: TGTGCCAGCAGCCAAGGACAGGGGGCTTGGGATACGCAGTATTTT.